These 11 T cell receptor beta chains were sequenced from one sample in a study of blood T cell repertoires in COVID-19. The assay was immunoSEQ multiplex PCR, and TCRdb's table has in-frame clones only and misses some. The repertoire holds 130,000 to 150,000 clones, with roughly 83% as singletons. Sequencing input: peripheral blood. Receptors were obtained from a woman of 80 years or more with acute or convalescent COVID-19.

This sequence joins TRBV19 and TRBJ1-2; 7 bases are a match to TRBD1. After removal of 7 bases from V and 4 bases from J, the junction contained 6 bases not matched to a gene. Germline V gene data show CDR1 as LNHDA and CDR2 as SQIVND (reference sequence). The CDR3 runs 13 residues. DNA for the CDR3: TGTGCCAGTAAGTCCCGGGACAGCTATGGCTACACCTTC. It specifies CASKSRDSYGYTF.

The V call is TRBV28, the J call TRBJ2-2; D may be TRBD1 (5 bases). The CDR3 runs 15 residues. Looked up from germline, CDR1 is MDHEN and CDR2 is SYDVKM. V was clipped by 2 bases and J by 3 bases, with 10 bases between them. The CDR3 DNA reads TGTGCCAGCAGTTTAGAAGGGGTGGACACCGGGGAGCTGTTTTTT. It is translated as CASSLEGVDTGELFF. The full variable domain, its missing parts supplied by reference TRBV28 and TRBJ2-2, is DVKVTQSSRYLVKRTGEKVFLECVQDMDHENMFWYRQDPGLGLRLIYFSYDVKMKEKGDIPEGYSVSREKKERFSLILESASTNQTSMYLCASSLEGVDTGELFFGEGSRLTVL.

Comments on this clone: Different DNA sequences within this sample yield the same CDR3. V and J are TRBV9 and TRBJ2-7; a possible D gene is TRBD2 (6 bases). The V and J ends lost 0 bases and 0 bases respectively, with 13 bases between them. Germline values: CDR1 SGDLS, CDR2 YYNGEE. CDR3 size: 16 residues. Here the CDR3 DNA reads TGTGCCAGCAGCGTAGGAAGTGGAGGGAGCTCCTACGAGCAGTACTTC. This encodes CASSVGSGGSSYEQYF. The full variable domain, with the rest looked up from reference TRBV9 and TRBJ2-7, is DSGVTQTPKHLITATGQRVTLRCSPRSGDLSVYWYQQSLDQGLQFLIQYYNGEERAKGNILERFSAQQFPDLHSELNLSSLELGDSALYFCASSVGSGGSSYEQYFGPGTRLTVT.

The rearrangement uses TRBV6-5 and TRBJ1-1; TRBD1 aligns across 8 bases. With V trimmed by 6 bases and J by 1 base, 7 bases remained unmatched. This CDR3 has 15 residues. Germline V gives CDR1 MNHEY, CDR2 SVGAGI. This CDR3 reads CASSQGTGPNTEAFF. The CDR3 region has the DNA TGTGCCAGCAGCCAGGGGACAGGACCGAACACTGAAGCTTTCTTT.

The chain carries TRBV7-8 and TRBJ2-7, with TRBD1 matching over 9 bases. The CDR3 contains 13 residues. Per germline, CDR1 SGHVS and CDR2 FQNEAQ. V was pared by 10 bases and J by 3 bases, with 7 bases of the junction left unmatched. The chain's CDR3 is CATTGTGSYEQYF. CDR3 nucleotides: TGTGCCACCACCGGGACAGGGAGCTACGAGCAGTACTTC.

V usage is TRBV9 and J usage is TRBJ2-6; no reliable D call. Germline CDR1 SGDLS, CDR2 YYNGEE. The CDR3 is made up of 14 amino acids. V lost 4 bases, J lost 1 base, and 6 bases lay in between. CDR3 region: CASSPQSGANVLTF. CDR3 DNA sequence: TGTGCCAGCAGCCCTCAGTCTGGGGCCAACGTCCTGACTTTC.

The chain recombines TRBV7-9 with TRBJ1-2, with D possibly matching TRBD1 (6 bases). The V gene's germline CDR1 is SEHNR and CDR2 FQNEAQ (reference sequence). The V end was cut by 0 bases, the J end by 0 bases, with 14 bases between. This CDR3 has 17 amino acids. CDR3 nucleotide sequence: TGTGCCAGCAGCTTAGCTCTCACAGGGACCACTAACTATGGCTACACCTTC. Amino acid sequence: CASSLALTGTTNYGYTF.

The chain has TRBV11-2 and TRBJ2-3, with 11 bases fitting TRBD2. The ends lost 4 bases at V and 3 bases at J; junction bases unmatched: 6. Germline-derived CDR1 and CDR2 are SGHAT and FQNNGV. This CDR3 has 16 residues. CDR3 region: CASSSTSGGWTDTQYF. In nucleotides, the CDR3 is TGTGCCAGCAGCTCCACTAGCGGGGGTTGGACAGATACGCAGTATTTT.

The chain couples TRBV11-2 to TRBJ2-2; 7 bases agree with TRBD2. Germline lookup yields CDR1 SGHAT and CDR2 FQNNGV. The CDR3 has 16 residues. V lost 5 bases, J lost 0 bases, and 6 bases stayed unmatched. CDR3 residues: CASSLPGGSNTGELFF. The CDR3 DNA reads TGTGCCAGCAGCCTACCCGGGGGGTCGAACACCGGGGAGCTGTTTTTT.

In nucleotides, the CDR3 is TGTGCCACCAGCAGAGGCTCAGGTGGGCAGTTTAATGAAAAACTGTTTTTT. Amino acids: CATSRGSGGQFNEKLFF. The chain is built from TRBV15 and TRBJ1-4, with D uncertain. With 1 base removed from V and 4 bases from J, the gap between germline ends came to 16 bases. CDR1 LNHNV and CDR2 YYDKDF come from the germline V gene (reference sequence). This CDR3 has 17 amino acids.

The CDR3 region is CASSPKAHGGNEQFF. CDR3 bases: TGTGCCAGCTCACCAAAGGCGCATGGGGGGAATGAGCAGTTCTTC. The rearrangement uses TRBV18 and TRBJ2-1, with a tentative D call TRBD2 (6 bases). This CDR3 comprises 15 residues. V was shortened by 2 bases and J by 7 bases, with 15 bases between the two germline ends. CDR1 and CDR2 from the germline V gene are KGHSH and LQKENI.